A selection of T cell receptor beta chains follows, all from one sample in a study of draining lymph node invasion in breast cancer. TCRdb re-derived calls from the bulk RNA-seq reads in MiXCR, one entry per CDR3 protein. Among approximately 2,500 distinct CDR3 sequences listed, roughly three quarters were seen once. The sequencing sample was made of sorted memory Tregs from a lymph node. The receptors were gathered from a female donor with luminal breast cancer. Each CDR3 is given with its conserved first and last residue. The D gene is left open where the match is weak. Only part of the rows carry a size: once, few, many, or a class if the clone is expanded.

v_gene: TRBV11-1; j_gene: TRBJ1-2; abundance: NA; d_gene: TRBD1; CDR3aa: CASSFRTGSNYGYTF; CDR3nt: TGTGCCAGCAGCTTCCGGACAGGCTCTAACTATGGCTACACCTTC
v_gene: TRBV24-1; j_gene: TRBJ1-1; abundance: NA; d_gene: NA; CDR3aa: CATSDSGTSLAFF; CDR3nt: TGTGCCACCAGTGATTCTGGGACCTCATTAGCTTTCTTT
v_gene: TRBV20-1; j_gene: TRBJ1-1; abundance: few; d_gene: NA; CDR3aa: CSAREVLIEWTSEAFF; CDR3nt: TGCAGTGCTAGAGAGGTTTTAATAGAGTGGACCTCTGAAGCTTTCTTT
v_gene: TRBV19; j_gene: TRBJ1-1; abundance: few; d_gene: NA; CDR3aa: CASSMVAPNTEAFF; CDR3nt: TGTGCCAGTAGTATGGTAGCCCCTAACACTGAAGCTTTCTTT
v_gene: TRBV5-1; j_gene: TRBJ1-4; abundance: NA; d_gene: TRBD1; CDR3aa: CASSWGQGEGEKLFF; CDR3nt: TGCGCCAGCAGCTGGGGACAGGGCGAAGGTGAAAAACTGTTTTTT
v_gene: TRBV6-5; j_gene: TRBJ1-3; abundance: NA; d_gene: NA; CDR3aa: CASSIYRSSGNTIYF; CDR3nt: TGTGCCAGCAGCATCTATCGGAGCTCTGGAAACACCATATATTTT
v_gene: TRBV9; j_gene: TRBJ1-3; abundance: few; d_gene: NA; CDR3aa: CASSALGGNTIYF; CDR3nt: TGTGCCAGCAGCGCCTTAGGGGGAAACACCATATATTTT
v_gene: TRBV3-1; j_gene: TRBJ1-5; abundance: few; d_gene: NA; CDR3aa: CASSQAGVSNQPQHF; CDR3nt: TGTGCCAGCAGCCAAGCCGGCGTAAGCAATCAGCCCCAGCATTTT
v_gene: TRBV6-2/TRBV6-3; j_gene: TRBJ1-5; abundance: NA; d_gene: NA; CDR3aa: CASSYGGAVLGQPQHF; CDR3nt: TGTGCCAGCAGTTACGGGGGGGCGGTCCTGGGGCAGCCCCAGCATTTT
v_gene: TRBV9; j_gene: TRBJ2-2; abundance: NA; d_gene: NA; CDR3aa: CASSKDTTGELFF; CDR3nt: TGTGCCAGCAGCAAGGACACCACCGGGGAGCTGTTTTTT
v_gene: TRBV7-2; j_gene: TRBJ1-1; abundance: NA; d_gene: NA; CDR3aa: CASSLGQIQVNTEAFF; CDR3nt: TGTGCCAGCAGCTTAGGACAGATCCAGGTAAACACTGAAGCTTTCTTT
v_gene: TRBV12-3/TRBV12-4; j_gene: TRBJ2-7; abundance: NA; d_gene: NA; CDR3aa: CASNSEEGGGEQYF; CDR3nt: TGTGCCAGCAACTCAGAGGAGGGAGGCGGCGAGCAGTACTTC
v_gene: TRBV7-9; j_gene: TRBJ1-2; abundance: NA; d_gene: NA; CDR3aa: CASSLGTAAIYGYTF; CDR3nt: TGTGCCAGCAGCTTAGGAACAGCGGCGATCTATGGCTACACCTTC
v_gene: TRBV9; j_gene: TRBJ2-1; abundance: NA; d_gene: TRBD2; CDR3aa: CASSDKTSGSEINEQFF; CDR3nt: TGTGCCAGCAGCGATAAGACTAGCGGGAGTGAAATTAATGAGCAGTTCTTC
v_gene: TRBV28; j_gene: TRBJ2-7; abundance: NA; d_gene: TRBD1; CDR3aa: CASKRGLVEQYF; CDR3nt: TGTGCCAGCAAAAGGGGGCTAGTCGAGCAGTACTTC
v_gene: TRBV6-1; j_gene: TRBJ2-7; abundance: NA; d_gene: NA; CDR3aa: CASRENYEQYF; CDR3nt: TGTGCCAGCAGGGAAAACTACGAGCAGTACTTC
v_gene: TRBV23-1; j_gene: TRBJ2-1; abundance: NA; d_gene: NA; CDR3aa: CASTNGGRTARRNNEQFF; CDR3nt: TGCGCCAGCACCAACGGAGGACGGACCGCTAGGAGAAACAATGAGCAGTTCTTC
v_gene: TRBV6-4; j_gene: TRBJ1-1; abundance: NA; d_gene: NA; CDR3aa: CASSFTQGSQEAFF; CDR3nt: TGTGCCAGCAGTTTTACCCAGGGGAGTCAGGAAGCTTTCTTT
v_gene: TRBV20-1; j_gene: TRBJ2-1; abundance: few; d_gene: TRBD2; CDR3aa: CSARDSPGLTYNEQFF; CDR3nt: TGCAGTGCTAGAGATTCACCGGGACTAACGTACAATGAGCAGTTCTTC
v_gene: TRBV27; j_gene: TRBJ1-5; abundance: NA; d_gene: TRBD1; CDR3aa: CASSLYFGQGGLGNQPQHF; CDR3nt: TGTGCCAGCAGTTTATATTTCGGACAGGGGGGTTTGGGGAATCAGCCCCAGCATTTT
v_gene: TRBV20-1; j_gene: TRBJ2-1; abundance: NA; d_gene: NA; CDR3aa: CSAERGSGYNEQFF; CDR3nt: TGCAGTGCGGAGAGGGGGAGTGGCTACAATGAGCAGTTCTTC
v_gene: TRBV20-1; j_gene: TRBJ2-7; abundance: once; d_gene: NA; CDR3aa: CSARPRGYYEQYF; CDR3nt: TGCAGTGCTAGACCCCGGGGGTACTACGAGCAGTACTTC
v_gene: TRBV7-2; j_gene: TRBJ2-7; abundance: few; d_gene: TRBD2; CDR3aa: CASRLGLAGGHEQYF; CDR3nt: TGTGCCAGCAGATTAGGACTAGCGGGGGGGCACGAGCAGTACTTC
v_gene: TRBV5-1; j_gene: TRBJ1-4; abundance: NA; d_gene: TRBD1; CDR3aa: CASSLATGANEKLFF; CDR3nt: TGCGCCAGCAGCTTGGCTACAGGGGCTAATGAAAAACTGTTTTTT
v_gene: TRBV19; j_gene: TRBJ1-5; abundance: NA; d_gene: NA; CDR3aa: CASSTGTLSNQPQHF; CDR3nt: TGTGCCAGTAGTACCGGGACTCTTAGCAATCAGCCCCAGCATTTT
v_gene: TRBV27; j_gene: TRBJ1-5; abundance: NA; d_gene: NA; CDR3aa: CASSWGGSNQPQHF; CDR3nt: TGTGCCAGCAGTTGGGGCGGGAGCAATCAGCCCCAGCATTTT
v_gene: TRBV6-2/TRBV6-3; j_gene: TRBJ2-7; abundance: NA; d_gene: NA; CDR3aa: CASSYGTPAYEQYF; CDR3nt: TGTGCCAGCAGTTATGGGACTCCTGCCTACGAGCAGTACTTC
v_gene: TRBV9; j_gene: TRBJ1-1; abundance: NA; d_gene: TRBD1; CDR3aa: CASSPRDRVMNTEAFF; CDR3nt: TGTGCCAGCAGCCCCCGGGACAGGGTCATGAACACTGAAGCTTTCTTT
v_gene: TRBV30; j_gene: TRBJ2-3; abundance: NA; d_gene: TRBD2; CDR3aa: CAWRLAGGTDTQYF; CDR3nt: TGTGCCTGGAGACTAGCGGGGGGCACAGATACGCAGTATTTT
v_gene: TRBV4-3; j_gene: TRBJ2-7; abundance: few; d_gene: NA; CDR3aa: CASSQDLLAGGRRYEQYF; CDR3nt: TGCGCCAGCAGCCAAGACTTATTGGCGGGTGGACGGCGGTACGAGCAGTACTTC
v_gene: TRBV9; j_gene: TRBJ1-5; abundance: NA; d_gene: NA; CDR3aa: CASSVTGTAQPQHF; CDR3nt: TGTGCCAGCAGCGTAACAGGGACGGCGCAGCCCCAGCATTTT
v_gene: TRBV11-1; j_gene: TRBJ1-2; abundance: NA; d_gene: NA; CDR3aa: CASSLGRTNYGYTF; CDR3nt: TGTGCCAGCAGCTTAGGGAGGACTAACTATGGCTACACCTTC
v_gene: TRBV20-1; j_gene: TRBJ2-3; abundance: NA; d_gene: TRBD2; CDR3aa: CSARRSSGGSTDTQYF; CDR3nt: TGCAGTGCTAGACGCTCTAGCGGGGGTAGCACAGATACGCAGTATTTT